These 29 T cell receptor beta chains were sequenced from one sample in a study of chemoradiotherapy in HPV16-positive cancers. Libraries were prepared by immunoSEQ multiplex PCR; TCRdb keeps only in-frame clonotypes and omits some of them. The repertoire holds 9,500 to 15,000 clones, with around three fifths as singletons. This specimen was collected from a patient who underwent chemoradiotherapy. These receptors all come from a human donor with HPV-associated anogenital cancer.

This clone turned up a few times. The J gene is TRBJ1-2, the V gene TRBV7-9, with 9 bases identical to TRBD1. V gave up 4 bases and J gave up 8 bases; unmatched junction bases: 8. CDR3 size: 14 residues. Germline values: CDR1 SEHNR, CDR2 FQNEAQ (reference sequence). The CDR3 DNA follows: TGTGCCAGCAGCTCAGGACAGGGGATCTTCGGCTACACCTTC. This gives the protein CASSSGQGIFGYTF.

CDR3 nucleotide sequence: TGTGCCAGCGGCGGGGGGCTCGGGCAGCCCCAGCATTTT. It specifies CASGGGLGQPQHF. The chain is built from TRBV2 and TRBJ1-5; TRBD1 might be the D (6 bases). Germline V gene data show CDR1 as SNHLY and CDR2 as FYNNEI. V lost 8 bases to trimming and J lost 7 bases, with 15 bases between them. The CDR3 extends over 13 amino acids.

This sequence joins TRBV5-1 and TRBJ1-2; 8 positions match TRBD1. Germline trimming cut 3 bases from V and 6 bases from J; bases unmatched to any gene: 4. The CDR3 is 13 residues long. Germline CDR1 reads SGHRS; CDR2 reads YFSETQ. The CDR3 nucleotides are TGCGCCAGCAGCTCCGGACAGGGCGATGGCTACACCTTC. This gives the protein CASSSGQGDGYTF.

This chain connects TRBV7-2 to TRBJ1-4; weak D call: TRBD1 (6 bases). From germline, CDR1 is SGHTA and CDR2 FQGNSA. V dropped 5 bases and J dropped 4 bases, with 11 bases sitting between them. The CDR3 contains 14 residues. CDR3 bases: TGTGCCAGCAGCGTGGGACACCTTAATGAAAAACTGTTTTTT. This encodes CASSVGHLNEKLFF.

This clone was counted only a few times. The chain links TRBV9 to TRBJ2-2; D tentatively fits TRBD1 or TRBD2 (5 bases each). Per the germline V gene, CDR1 is SGDLS and CDR2 is YYNGEE. The CDR3 is 13 amino acids. V lost 0 bases and J lost 6, with 6 bases in between. CDR3 region: CASSVGGAGELFF. CDR3 in DNA: TGTGCCAGCAGCGTAGGAGGGGCCGGGGAGCTGTTTTTT.

Regarding this clone: Other DNA sequences in this specimen translate into the identical CDR3. The V and J genes are TRBV6-1 and TRBJ1-2; 7 bases match TRBD1. The CDR3 has 12 residues. The V and J ends lost 3 bases and 5 bases, in that order; junction bases with no gene match: 0. The germline CDR1 and CDR2 sequences are MNHNS and SASEGT. The CDR3 region is CASSDRGYGYTF. CDR3 sequence (DNA): TGTGCCAGCAGTGACAGGGGGTATGGCTACACCTTC.

V and J are TRBV7-8 and TRBJ2-2; no firm D call. With 5 bases removed from V and 6 bases from J, the gap between germline ends came to 10 bases. The CDR3 length is 13 residues. Per the germline V gene, CDR1 is SGHVS and CDR2 is FQNEAQ. The CDR3 loop is CASSATTPGELFF. The CDR3 region has the DNA TGTGCCAGCAGCGCTACCACCCCCGGGGAGCTGTTTTTT.

This clone qualifies as medium-sized. J is TRBJ1-2 and V is TRBV27; D remains ambiguous. The CDR3 extends over 13 amino acids. V dropped 3 bases and J dropped 2 bases, with 7 bases sitting between them. Germline-derived CDR1 and CDR2 are MNHEY and SMNVEV (reference sequence). CDR3 DNA: TGTGCCAGCAGTTTTGCCAGCAACTATGGCTACACCTTC. The encoded protein is CASSFASNYGYTF.

The genes are TRBV7-9 and TRBJ1-2, with D tentatively TRBD1 (6 bases). The CDR3 is 14 residues long. Germline V gene lookup returns CDR1 SEHNR and CDR2 FQNEAQ (reference sequence). Trimming shortened V by 9 bases and J by 8 bases, and 22 bases separated the two germline ends. The chain's CDR3 is CASTNGGATYGYTF. The CDR3 DNA is TGTGCCAGTACGAACGGGGGGGCCACGTACGGCTACACCTTC.

The V gene is TRBV6-1, the J gene TRBJ2-2; no reliable D call. CDR3 length: 13 amino acids. The germline V gene has CDR1 MNHNS and CDR2 SASEGT. Trimming took 2 bases from V and 6 from J, leaving 7 bases between them. CDR3 nucleotides: TGTGCCAGCAGTGAATATGGAGCCGGGGAGCTGTTTTTT. Translating it yields CASSEYGAGELFF.

The genes are TRBV28 and TRBJ2-7; perhaps TRBD1 as D (6 bases). Germline loops: CDR1 MDHEN, CDR2 SYDVKM. Trimming cost V 4 bases and J 3 bases, with 16 bases left between them. The CDR3 spans 15 residues. This CDR3 reads CASSSPGTPNYEQYF. CDR3 nucleotides: TGTGCCAGCAGTTCTCCCGGGACACCTAACTACGAGCAGTACTTC.

This clone came up a few times. V gene TRBV30 combines with J gene TRBJ2-3; 11 positions match TRBD2. The CDR3 covers 14 residues. V lost 3 bases to trimming and J lost 2 bases; unmatched junction nucleotides: 1. Looked up from germline, CDR1 is GTSNPN and CDR2 is SVGIG (reference sequence). The CDR3 sequence is CAWRGLAVTDTQYF. Here the CDR3 DNA reads TGTGCCTGGAGGGGACTAGCGGTCACAGATACGCAGTATTTT.

This chain joins TRBV4-2 and TRBJ1-1; D not resolved. Trimming took off 0 bases at V and 3 bases at J, with 11 bases between the two ends. This CDR3 comprises 15 residues. The germline gives CDR1 LGHNA, CDR2 YNFKEQ. The CDR3 coding sequence is TGTGCCAGCAGCCAAGATCAAGGGCAGGACACTGAAGCTTTCTTT. Residues: CASSQDQGQDTEAFF.

This clone is classed as large. This chain links TRBV30 with TRBJ2-1; TRBD2 matches at 10 bases. The germline V gene has CDR1 GTSNPN and CDR2 SVGIG (reference sequence). The CDR3 is 17 amino acids. J lost 2 bases, V lost 1 base, and 8 bases had no gene match. As DNA, the CDR3 is TGTGCCTGGAGTGGAGGTAGCGGGGGGCTAGCCTACAATGAGCAGTTCTTC. Amino acid sequence: CAWSGGSGGLAYNEQFF.

The chain links TRBV7-3 to TRBJ2-3; 8 nucleotides agree with TRBD2. The CDR3 spans 15 residues. CDR1 SGHTA and CDR2 FQGTGA come from the germline V gene. V lost 0 bases to trimming and J lost 4 bases; unmatched junction nucleotides: 3. In DNA form, the CDR3 reads TGTGCCAGCAGCTTAACCGGGGGGGTATCAGATACGCAGTATTTT. Protein: CASSLTGGVSDTQYF.

This chain joins TRBV30 and TRBJ1-3; maybe TRBD1 (5 bases). Germline V gives CDR1 GTSNPN, CDR2 SVGIG (reference sequence). V lost 0 bases to trimming and J lost 8 bases, with 11 bases between them. This CDR3 has 13 residues. For the CDR3, the DNA is TGTGCCTGGAGTGTCCCGGTGGGGGACACCATATATTTT. It codes for CAWSVPVGDTIYF. Variable domain in full (rest from reference TRBV30 and TRBJ1-3): SQTIHQWPATLVQPVGSPLSLECTVEGTSNPNLYWYRQAAGRGLQLLFYSVGIGQISSEVPQNLSASRPQDRQFILSSKKLLLSDSGFYLCAWSVPVGDTIYFGEGSWLTVV.

The chain carries TRBV30 and TRBJ1-2; weak D call: TRBD1 (5 bases). The CDR3 totals 12 residues. Trimming left V 2 bases short and J 4 bases short, with 8 bases between. Germline V gene lookup returns CDR1 GTSNPN and CDR2 SVGIG (reference sequence). The chain's CDR3 is CAWSRGSYGYTF. CDR3 in DNA: TGTGCCTGGAGTAGGGGATCCTATGGCTACACCTTC.

The CDR3 spells CASSPDRANEKLFF. In DNA form, the CDR3 reads TGTGCCAGCAGCCCGGACAGAGCTAATGAAAAACTGTTTTTT. The rearrangement uses TRBV7-2 and TRBJ1-4; D might be TRBD1 (6 bases). CDR1 is SGHTA, CDR2 FQGNSA, per germline. Trimming pared 5 bases from V and 3 bases from J, leaving 10 bases between. The CDR3 runs 14 residues.

V is TRBV28 and J is TRBJ1-2; 9 bases match TRBD1. With 6 bases clipped from V and 6 bases from J, the junction kept 8 bases outside the gene matches. CDR1 is MDHEN and CDR2 is SYDVKM in the germline V gene. The CDR3 sequence is 14 residues long. CDR3 DNA: TGTGCCAGCAGCCGGGGACAGGGAGGCCATGGCTACACCTTC. Amino acids: CASSRGQGGHGYTF.

This chain connects TRBV5-4 to TRBJ1-4; maybe TRBD1 (6 bases). The germline CDR1 and CDR2 sequences are SGHNT and YYREEE (reference sequence). The length of the CDR3 is 15 residues. Trimming removed 4 bases from V and 4 bases from J, with 14 bases in between. The CDR3 is CASSPIQGSNEKLFF. The CDR3 DNA reads TGTGCCAGCAGCCCGATACAGGGTAGTAATGAAAAACTGTTTTTT.

This rearrangement joins TRBV10-3 to TRBJ1-1; D perhaps matches TRBD1 (5 bases). V lost 2 bases and J lost 0, with 7 bases in between. Germline values: CDR1 ENHRY, CDR2 SYGVKD. The CDR3 consists of 14 residues. DNA for the CDR3: TGTGCCATCAGTGAGGCAGGGTTGAACACTGAAGCTTTCTTT. As protein: CAISEAGLNTEAFF.

The chain is built from TRBV6-1 and TRBJ2-1, with 7 bases lining up with TRBD1. Trimming cost V 6 bases and J 6 bases; bases outside gene matches: 8. The CDR3 extends over 14 amino acids. Germline V lookup: CDR1 MNHNS, CDR2 SASEGT. The CDR3 spells CASRNLGTVNEQFF. DNA of the CDR3: TGTGCCAGCAGGAATCTAGGGACAGTCAATGAGCAGTTCTTC.

This sequence joins TRBV9 and TRBJ1-2; TRBD1 aligns across 7 bases. The CDR3 is 15 amino acids. Germline values: CDR1 SGDLS, CDR2 YYNGEE. The ends lost 4 bases at V and 8 bases at J; junction bases unmatched: 14. CDR3 sequence: CASSPRDRDEEGYTF. CDR3 in DNA: TGTGCCAGCAGCCCGAGGGACAGAGACGAGGAGGGCTACACCTTC.

This rearrangement joins TRBV7-9 to TRBJ1-6; possibly TRBD1 for D (6 bases). Germline V gene data show CDR1 as SEHNR and CDR2 as FQNEAQ (reference sequence). The CDR3 is made up of 16 amino acids. Trimming shortened V by 5 bases and J by 7 bases, and 18 bases separated the two germline ends. CDR3 coding DNA: TGTGCCAGCAGCCCGACCATCAGGGGCTGGAATTCACCCCTCCACTTT. Translating gives CASSPTIRGWNSPLHF.

The V and J genes are TRBV21-1 and TRBJ2-1; no DNA check was done on the table's D call, TRBD2. TRBV21-1 is flagged as a pseudogene. CDR3 length: 15 amino acids. CDR3 amino acids: CASSTRWLADNEQFF. The CDR3 DNA reads as TGTGCCAGCAGCACACGGTGGCTAGCTGACAATGAGCAGTTCTTC.

In its sample, this clone was seen a few times. The chain recombines TRBV6-6 with TRBJ1-3; D remains unclear. The CDR3 sequence is 13 residues long. Between the trimmed V and J ends, which lost 7 bases and 5 bases, there was a span of 12 bases. Germline assignment: CDR1 MNHNY and CDR2 SVGAGI (reference sequence). CDR3: CASTVTARNTIYF. CDR3 DNA sequence: TGTGCCAGCACTGTGACCGCTAGAAACACCATATATTTT.

This chain joins TRBV27 and TRBJ2-7; D could derive from TRBD1 or TRBD2 (5 bases each). The V end was cut by 7 bases, the J end by 4 bases, with 11 bases between. Per germline, CDR1 MNHEY and CDR2 SMNVEV (reference sequence). This CDR3 has 12 amino acids. DNA for the CDR3: TGTGCCAGCAAGAGGGGATCTTACGAGCAGTACTTC. Protein product: CASKRGSYEQYF.

Remarks on this clone: A read error may account for a junction end that differs from germline. The J gene is TRBJ1-1, the V gene TRBV28, with a weak D call TRBD1 (6 bases). Germline V CDR1 and CDR2: MDHEN, SYDVKM. The CDR3 sequence is 12 residues long. CDR3 in amino acids: CASSPGARKKVF. CDR3 sequence (DNA): TGTGCCAGCAGTCCGGGGGCCAGGAAGAAGGTCTTT.

This rearrangement joins TRBV5-4 to TRBJ1-1; D unclear. CDR3 length equals 15 residues. Germline CDR1 is SGHNT and CDR2 is YYREEE (reference sequence). V lost 0 bases and J lost 6, with 15 bases in between. CDR3 DNA: TGTGCCAGCAGCTTGGCCCCACCTGCGGGTGCTGAAGCTTTCTTT. Its protein product is CASSLAPPAGAEAFF.